Sequencing of this T cell receptor (beta chain) was carried out in a study of CD8 T cells in Susac syndrome. Overall study findings and caveats: It was acknowledged in the study that its TCR sequencing and HLA analysis involved a relatively small number of individuals. In Susac syndrome, the CD4+ T cell repertoires did not show clonal expansion.

This clonotype is a singleton in its sample. The antigen remains undetermined. Negative isolation yielded CD4+ and CD8+ T cells, and FACS enriched TEMRA cells. This CDR3 comprises 15 residues. Per the germline V gene, CDR1 is SGHRS and CDR2 is YFSETQ. V was cut by 4 bases and J by 2 bases, with 15 bases left in between. An amount of RNA that ranged from roughly 0.5 to 1 ug was reverse transcribed with random hexamers. Amplification of the TCR beta CDR3 was carried out by immunoSEQ multiplex PCR, which spanned a total of 54 Vbeta and 13 Jbeta segments. A single record per CDR3 protein comes from TCRdb applying MiXCR to the immunoSEQ multiplex PCR reads. This table holds about 150,000 distinct CDR3 sequences, 90% to 95% found once.

The chain combines TRBV5-1 with TRBJ1-2, with TRBD1 as a possible D gene (6 bases). Sequencing was done on a sample of CD4+ T cells from PBMCs. The TCR was taken from a human donor with Susac syndrome. In DNA form, the CDR3 reads TGCGCCAGCAGCCCACCGGACAGATCAAACTATGGCTACACCTTC. Translation gives CASSPPDRSNYGYTF.